One sample yielded the 28 T cell receptor beta chains listed below, sequenced in a study of blood T cell repertoires in COVID-19. The table came from immunoSEQ multiplex PCR; TCRdb's copy has only in-frame clones and leaves some out. The sample lists under 300,000 clones; over 80% were seen once. Sequenced sample: PBMCs or T cells enriched from blood (not recorded which). The receptor set was obtained from a woman aged 40-49 years who had been exposed to COVID-19.

Turning to this clone: The junction departs from the called germline gene at one end, perhaps through a read error. The V gene is TRBV5-1, the J gene TRBJ2-5; possibly TRBD2 for D (6 bases). The CDR3 extends over 15 amino acids. Germline lookup yields CDR1 SGHRS and CDR2 YFSETQ. CDR3 in DNA: TGTGCCAGCAGCTTGGTAGGGACTCAAGGAGAGACCCAGTACTTC. Amino acids: CASSLVGTQGETQYF.

V usage is TRBV5-1 and J usage is TRBJ1-2; D not certain. V lost 0 bases and J 2 bases, leaving 8 bases between the germline ends. Germline V gene sequence: CDR1 SGHRS, CDR2 YFSETQ. The CDR3 runs 14 residues. The CDR3 spells CASSLVAENYGYTF. The CDR3, as DNA: TGCGCCAGCAGCTTGGTGGCGGAGAACTATGGCTACACCTTC. The entire variable domain, with the rest obtained from reference TRBV5-1 and TRBJ1-2, is as follows: KAGVTQTPRYLIKTRGQQVTLSCSPISGHRSVSWYQQTPGQGLQFLFEYFSETQRNKGNFPGRFSGRQFSNSRSEMNVSTLELGDSALYLCASSLVAENYGYTFGSGTRLTVV.

This chain uses TRBV6-2 or TRBV6-3 with TRBJ1-1; D perhaps matches TRBD1 (6 bases). The CDR3 covers 12 residues. V dropped 3 bases and J dropped 6 bases, with 8 bases sitting between them. CDR1 and CDR2 (germline): MNHEY, SVGEGT. The CDR3 nucleotides are TGTGCCAGCAGTTATGGGGGCGCTGAAGCTTTCTTT. As protein: CASSYGGAEAFF.

V gene TRBV9 combines with J gene TRBJ1-2, with 7 bases identical to TRBD1. Germline values: CDR1 SGDLS, CDR2 YYNGEE. V trimming: 3 bases; J trimming: 4 bases; junction bases outside the gene matches: 9. This CDR3 has 15 amino acids. The CDR3 nucleotides read TGTGCCAGCAGCGCCGAAGGACAGGTTCGCTATGGCTACACCTTC. Amino acid sequence: CASSAEGQVRYGYTF.

This clone was recorded a few times. V and J are TRBV28 and TRBJ2-1; the match to TRBD2 covers 12 bases. CDR3 length equals 18 residues. From germline, CDR1 is MDHEN and CDR2 SYDVKM. Germline trimming cut 3 bases from V and 0 bases from J; bases unmatched to any gene: 6. CDR3 bases: TGTGCCAGCAGTTTTGGGCTAGCGGGAGGGAGCTCCTACAATGAGCAGTTCTTC. This translates into CASSFGLAGGSSYNEQFF.

V gene TRBV9 combines with J gene TRBJ2-3; 8 positions agree with TRBD2. The CDR3 contains 14 residues. CDR1 and CDR2 (germline): SGDLS, YYNGEE. Trimming at V came to 4 bases and at J to 0 bases, leaving 1 base not matched to a gene. CDR3 DNA: TGTGCCAGCAGCCCGGGGGGGAGCACAGATACGCAGTATTTT. Its translation: CASSPGGSTDTQYF.

This chain connects TRBV5-4 to TRBJ2-7; 13 nucleotides agree with TRBD2. V gave up 0 bases and J gave up 3 bases; unmatched junction bases: 0. This CDR3 spans 15 amino acids. Per germline, CDR1 SGHNT and CDR2 YYREEE (reference sequence). DNA of the CDR3: TGTGCCAGCAGCTTGGGGACTAGCGGGGGCTACGAGCAGTACTTC. The encoded protein is CASSLGTSGGYEQYF.

The V and J genes are TRBV13 and TRBJ1-6; 12 nucleotides match TRBD1. Germline values: CDR1 PRHDT, CDR2 FYEKMQ (reference sequence). With 2 bases clipped from V and 10 bases from J, the junction kept 3 bases outside the gene matches. The CDR3 loop spans 15 amino acids. CDR3 residues: CASSLRDRGHSPLHF. CDR3 nucleotides: TGTGCCAGCAGCTTAAGGGACAGGGGGCACTCACCCCTCCACTTT.

The chain couples TRBV4-3 to TRBJ1-1; tentatively, D is TRBD1 (6 bases). The V end lost 1 base, the J end lost 0 bases, and 12 bases lay between the germline ends. The CDR3 spans 16 residues. Germline CDR1 and CDR2: LGHNA and YSLEER. The CDR3 spells CASSQGVGQMNTEAFF. In DNA, the CDR3 is TGCGCCAGCAGCCAAGGAGTTGGACAGATGAACACTGAAGCTTTCTTT.

The chain carries TRBV6-5 and TRBJ2-3; TRBD1 aligns across 8 bases. CDR1 is MNHEY and CDR2 is SVGAGI in the germline V gene. V lost 2 bases, J lost 4 bases, and 5 bases stayed unmatched. The CDR3 has 15 residues. The CDR3 region is CASSYQGAGSDTQYF. The CDR3 region has the DNA TGTGCCAGCAGTTACCAGGGGGCGGGTTCAGATACGCAGTATTTT.

The chain couples TRBV11-2 to TRBJ2-5; 9 nucleotides agree with TRBD2. Trimming cost V 5 bases and J 6 bases; bases outside gene matches: 10. Germline loops: CDR1 SGHAT, CDR2 FQNNGV. This CDR3 is built from 15 residues. The CDR3, as DNA: TGTGCCAGCAGCCAAGTAATGCTAGCGGGAAAGACCCAGTACTTC. Translated: CASSQVMLAGKTQYF.

This chain joins TRBV2 and TRBJ1-1; no definite D call. Per germline, CDR1 SNHLY and CDR2 FYNNEI. V was cut by 5 bases and J by 10 bases, with 11 bases left in between. The CDR3 totals 11 residues. CDR3 in amino acids: CASSPKIGAFF. The CDR3, as DNA: TGTGCCAGCAGTCCTAAGATCGGAGCTTTCTTT. The entire variable domain, with the rest obtained from reference TRBV2 and TRBJ1-1, is as follows: EPEVTQTPSHQVTQMGQEVILRCVPISNHLYFYWYRQILGQKVEFLVSFYNNEISEKSEIFDDQFSVERPDGSNFTLKIRSTKLEDSAMYFCASSPKIGAFFGQGTRLTVV.

This chain joins TRBV3-1 (or the pseudogene TRBV3-2) and TRBJ1-1; D is unclear. CDR1 is LGHDT and CDR2 is YNNKEL in the germline V gene (reference sequence). The CDR3 extends over 14 amino acids. V was trimmed by 1 base and J by 11 bases, leaving 17 bases between them. CDR3 nucleotide sequence: TGTGCCAGCAGCCAAGGGGAGATGGGAGGGTTGGCTTTCTTT. Protein sequence: CASSQGEMGGLAFF.

V is TRBV7-9 and J is TRBJ2-6; D may be TRBD1 (6 bases). Germline CDR1 is SEHNR and CDR2 is FQNEAQ (reference sequence). The V end lost 5 bases, the J end lost 0 bases, and 20 bases lay between the germline ends. This CDR3 has 19 amino acids. The CDR3: CASSRRSDRWNSGANVLTF. The CDR3 DNA is TGTGCCAGCAGCCGACGAAGTGACAGGTGGAACTCTGGGGCCAACGTCCTGACTTTC.

The table lists this clone with a few counts. The chain uses TRBV7-2 and TRBJ2-1, with a possible D match to TRBD2 (5 bases). Trimming shortened V by 5 bases and J by 0 bases, and 8 bases separated the two germline ends. Germline lookup yields CDR1 SGHTA and CDR2 FQGNSA. There are 14 residues in the CDR3. The CDR3 spells CASSLGSSYNEQFF. The CDR3 region has the DNA TGTGCCAGCAGCCTAGGGAGCTCCTACAATGAGCAGTTCTTC.

The chain joins TRBV10-3 to TRBJ2-7; 11 bases are shared with TRBD2. The CDR3 runs 17 residues. V lost 2 bases to trimming and J lost 2 bases; unmatched junction nucleotides: 8. In germline, CDR1 is ENHRY, CDR2 SYGVKD. The CDR3, as DNA: TGTGCCATCAGTGAGCCAAGACTAGCGGGGACCGCCTACGAGCAGTACTTC. It translates to CAISEPRLAGTAYEQYF.

V usage is TRBV5-4 and J usage is TRBJ2-3, with 7 bases lining up with TRBD1. V gave up 5 bases and J gave up 6 bases; unmatched junction bases: 12. This CDR3 is built from 15 residues. CDR1 and CDR2 from the germline V gene are SGHNT and YYREEE (reference sequence). CDR3 sequence reads: CASSPGGRGSDTQYF. DNA for the CDR3: TGTGCCAGCAGTCCCGGTGGCAGGGGGTCGGATACGCAGTATTTT.

This rearrangement joins TRBV21-1 to TRBJ1-4; the D call in the table, TRBD1, was not verified against the DNA. TRBV21-1 represents a pseudogene. CDR3 length: 19 amino acids. In DNA form, the CDR3 reads TGTGCCAGCAGCAATAGGAATAGGGACAGGGGTTCAGGTGGTGAAAAACTGTTTTTT. The encoded protein is CASSNRNRDRGSGGEKLFF.

The chain joins TRBV7-9 to TRBJ1-1; possibly TRBD1 for D (6 bases). The CDR3 length is 17 residues. With 5 bases removed from V and 5 bases from J, the gap between germline ends came to 24 bases. Germline V gene sequence: CDR1 SEHNR, CDR2 FQNEAQ (reference sequence). The DNA for the CDR3 is TGTGCCAGCAGCCTCCCGAGATACGACAGGAGCAATACTGAAGCTTTCTTT. Translation gives CASSLPRYDRSNTEAFF.

The rearrangement uses TRBV4-2 and TRBJ2-7; possible D gene TRBD2, 6 bases. The ends were cut back, 5 bases at V and 0 bases at J, with 17 bases in the middle. The CDR3 is 16 amino acids. Germline V gene data show CDR1 as LGHNA and CDR2 as YNFKEQ. The CDR3 is CASSSRLEGVSYEQYF. The CDR3 DNA reads TGTGCCAGCAGCTCCCGACTAGAAGGCGTCTCCTACGAGCAGTACTTC.

This chain links TRBV4-2 with TRBJ2-5; TRBD2 agrees at 7 bases. The germline gives CDR1 LGHNA, CDR2 YNFKEQ. Trimming cost V 3 bases and J 2 bases; bases outside gene matches: 6. The CDR3 consists of 15 residues. CDR3 loop: CASSQPAGLQETQYF. CDR3 DNA: TGTGCCAGCAGCCAGCCGGCGGGACTACAAGAGACCCAGTACTTC.

V usage is TRBV20-1 and J usage is TRBJ2-1; D call uncertain. Germline V gene lookup returns CDR1 DFQATT and CDR2 SNEGSKA (reference sequence). This CDR3 is built from 10 residues. The V gene lost 0 bases and the J gene lost 10 bases, with 4 bases spanning the gap. CDR3 sequence: CSARDYEQFF. The CDR3, as DNA: TGCAGTGCTAGAGACTACGAGCAGTTCTTC.

The chain combines TRBV11-2 with TRBJ1-2; TRBD1 agrees at 7 bases. Germline CDR1 is SGHAT and CDR2 is FQNNGV. There are 15 residues in the CDR3. J gave up 4 bases and V 4 bases, and 9 bases lay outside the gene matches. CDR3 bases: TGTGCCAGCAGCTCTCACAGGGGACGAGGCTATGGCTACACCTTC. It is translated as CASSSHRGRGYGYTF.

The genes are TRBV9 and TRBJ1-1; tentative D call: TRBD1 (6 bases). The CDR3 runs to 15 residues. The germline gives CDR1 SGDLS, CDR2 YYNGEE. Trimming pared 2 bases from V and 11 bases from J, leaving 22 bases between. CDR3 protein: CASSVLPGGSRGAFF. The DNA for the CDR3 is TGTGCCAGCAGCGTCCTCCCGGGGGGCTCTAGAGGGGCTTTCTTT.

The chain has TRBV5-4 and TRBJ2-7, with 14 bases matching TRBD2. Germline lookup yields CDR1 SGHNT and CDR2 YYREEE (reference sequence). V gave up 4 bases and J gave up 1 base; unmatched junction bases: 4. CDR3 length equals 16 residues. DNA for the CDR3: TGTGCCAGCAGCCTCGGGACTAGCGGGGGATCCTACGAGCAGTACTTC. Encoded protein: CASSLGTSGGSYEQYF.

V gene TRBV11-3 combines with J gene TRBJ1-1, with D unresolved. V was trimmed by 0 bases and J by 1 base, leaving 3 bases between them. CDR1 and CDR2 (germline): SGHNT, YENEEA. The CDR3 contains 13 residues. CDR3 in amino acids: CASSLEANTEAFF. CDR3 coding DNA: TGTGCCAGCAGCTTAGAAGCGAACACTGAAGCTTTCTTT.

CDR3 loop: CASSLVAGGPSGNTIYF. The CDR3 DNA is TGTGCCAGCAGCTTAGTTGCAGGGGGCCCCTCTGGAAACACCATATATTTT. J is TRBJ1-3 and V is TRBV7-8; TRBD1 aligns across 8 bases. There are 17 residues in the CDR3. V gave up 1 base and J gave up 0 bases; unmatched junction bases: 5. CDR1 is SGHVS and CDR2 is FQNEAQ in the germline V gene.

The chain is built from TRBV6-2 or TRBV6-3 and TRBJ2-1; the match to TRBD1 covers 9 bases. Germline-derived CDR1 and CDR2 are MNHEY and SVGEGT. After removal of 4 bases from V and 0 bases from J, the junction contained 13 bases not matched to a gene. This CDR3 comprises 19 residues. For the CDR3, the DNA is TGTGCCAGCAGTTCCATCAGACAGGGGGAAGTGTCCTCCTACAATGAGCAGTTCTTC. Translating it yields CASSSIRQGEVSSYNEQFF.